The 12 T cell receptor beta chains in this list originate from one sample, sequenced in a study of cytomegalovirus exposure and HLA in healthy donors. PCR involved 60 Vbeta and 13 Jbeta primers. Libraries were prepared by immunoSEQ multiplex PCR; TCRdb keeps only in-frame clonotypes and omits some of them. The sample yields some 150,000 clones, 60% to 80% seen once. The sample consisted of PBMCs. The receptors come from a male donor in good health and CMV-seronegative.

The chain has TRBV5-6 and TRBJ2-6; 9 bases align to TRBD1. This CDR3 is 17 amino acids long. The trim removed 4 bases at V and 0 bases at J, leaving 5 bases unmatched. Germline CDR1 SGHDT, CDR2 YYEEEE. The CDR3 DNA sequence: TGTGCCAGCAGCCCCCGGACAGGGGTCTCTGGGGCCAACGTCCTGACTTTC. This encodes CASSPRTGVSGANVLTF.

The rearrangement links TRBV6-5 to TRBJ2-2, with D hard to call. CDR1 and CDR2 from the germline V gene are MNHEY and SVGAGI. This CDR3 comprises 13 residues. V was trimmed by 2 bases and J by 3 bases, leaving 4 bases between them. The CDR3 sequence is CASSYGHTGELFF. The DNA for the CDR3 is TGTGCCAGCAGTTACGGGCACACCGGGGAGCTGTTTTTT.

This chain uses TRBV2 with TRBJ1-1, with 8 bases matching TRBD1. Germline CDR1 reads SNHLY; CDR2 reads FYNNEI. V trimming: 6 bases; J trimming: 1 base; junction bases outside the gene matches: 4. The CDR3 runs 14 residues. The CDR3 DNA follows: TGTGCCAGCAGGAGGACAGGGACGAACACTGAAGCTTTCTTT. It yields the protein CASRRTGTNTEAFF.

This sequence joins TRBV5-1 and TRBJ2-1; 13 bases are shared with TRBD2. Germline values: CDR1 SGHRS, CDR2 YFSETQ. The J segment lost 7 bases and the V segment lost 1 base, leaving 2 bases of the junction unmatched. The CDR3 is 15 amino acids. CDR3 in DNA: TGCGCCAGCAGCTTGACTAGCGGGGGGGCGAATGAGCAGTTCTTC. Translating it yields CASSLTSGGANEQFF.

J is TRBJ2-3 and V is TRBV29-1; 7 bases match TRBD2. V trimming: 7 bases; J trimming: 1 base; junction bases outside the gene matches: 5. The length of the CDR3 is 13 residues. Germline CDR1 and CDR2: SQVTM and ANQGSEA. CDR3 nucleotide sequence: TGCAGCGCACGAGCGGGACGCACAGATACGCAGTATTTT. Its translation is CSARAGRTDTQYF.

This rearrangement joins TRBV12-2 to TRBJ2-7; TRBD2 is the table's D call and was not checked against the DNA. TRBV12-2 is given as a pseudogene. The CDR3 loop spans 16 amino acids. This chain's CDR3 is CASRLYPNGMDYEQYF. The CDR3 DNA sequence: TGTGCAAGTCGCTTATACCCCAACGGGATGGACTACGAGCAGTACTTC.

The chain joins TRBV5-8 to TRBJ2-3; 9 positions match TRBD2. The germline V gene encodes CDR1 SGHTS and CDR2 YDEGEE. The J segment lost 4 bases and the V segment lost 0 bases, leaving 9 bases of the junction unmatched. CDR3 length: 17 residues. CDR3 region: CASSLVLAGVGADTQYF. Written as DNA, the CDR3 is TGTGCCAGCAGCTTGGTGTTAGCGGGAGTTGGGGCAGATACGCAGTATTTT.

V is TRBV2 and J is TRBJ1-5, with D possibly being TRBD1 (5 bases). Trimming took off 8 bases at V and 0 bases at J, with 17 bases between the two ends. The CDR3 length is 16 residues. Germline values: CDR1 SNHLY, CDR2 FYNNEI. The CDR3 spells CASGENADSSNQPQHF. Written as DNA, the CDR3 is TGTGCCAGCGGAGAAAACGCAGACAGTAGCAATCAGCCCCAGCATTTT.

The J gene is TRBJ1-4, the V gene TRBV30, with D perhaps matching TRBD1 (5 bases). The germline V gene encodes CDR1 GTSNPN and CDR2 SVGIG (reference sequence). The CDR3 covers 13 residues. V was trimmed by 2 bases and J by 8 bases, leaving 12 bases between them. The CDR3 here is CAWSSGFGEKLFF. CDR3 coding DNA: TGTGCCTGGAGTTCAGGGTTTGGCGAAAAACTGTTTTTT.

This chain uses TRBV11-2 with TRBJ2-1, with TRBD2 matching over 13 bases. The V and J ends lost 5 bases and 6 bases, in that order; junction bases with no gene match: 4. Germline V gene lookup returns CDR1 SGHAT and CDR2 FQNNGV. There are 15 residues in the CDR3. The DNA of the CDR3 is TGTGCCAGCAGCCCGGGACTAGCGGGACTCAATGAGCAGTTCTTC. This gives the protein CASSPGLAGLNEQFF.

The V call is TRBV7-9, the J call TRBJ2-1, with TRBD1 matching over 8 bases. The CDR3 has 15 residues. Germline lookup yields CDR1 SEHNR and CDR2 FQNEAQ (reference sequence). The trim removed 4 bases at V and 7 bases at J, leaving 9 bases unmatched. This chain's CDR3 is CASSSTRTGGNEQFF. The CDR3 region has the DNA TGTGCCAGCAGCTCAACCCGCACAGGGGGGAATGAGCAGTTCTTC.

This chain uses TRBV6-1 with TRBJ1-6; D possibly corresponds to TRBD1 (5 bases). Between the trimmed V and J ends, which lost 1 base and 4 bases, there was a span of 11 bases. The CDR3 length is 16 residues. The germline gives CDR1 MNHNS, CDR2 SASEGT. In DNA form, the CDR3 reads TGTGCCAGCAGTGAAGGCGACAGCGTGTATAATTCACCCCTCCACTTT. Amino acid sequence: CASSEGDSVYNSPLHF.